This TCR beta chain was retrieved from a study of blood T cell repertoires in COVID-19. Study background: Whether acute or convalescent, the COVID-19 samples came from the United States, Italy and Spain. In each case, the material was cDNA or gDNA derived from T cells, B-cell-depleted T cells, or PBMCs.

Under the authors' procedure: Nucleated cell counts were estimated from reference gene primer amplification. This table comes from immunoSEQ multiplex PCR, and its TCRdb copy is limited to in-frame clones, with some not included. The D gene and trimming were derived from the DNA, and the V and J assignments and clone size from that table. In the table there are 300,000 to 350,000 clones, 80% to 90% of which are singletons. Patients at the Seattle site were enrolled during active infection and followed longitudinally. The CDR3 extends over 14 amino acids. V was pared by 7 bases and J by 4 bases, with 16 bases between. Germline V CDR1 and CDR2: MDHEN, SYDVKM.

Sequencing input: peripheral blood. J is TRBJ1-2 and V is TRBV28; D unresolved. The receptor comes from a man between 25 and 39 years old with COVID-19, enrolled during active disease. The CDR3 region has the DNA TGTGCCAGCACTATGGGAGTCACGGGCTATGGCTACACCTTC. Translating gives CASTMGVTGYGYTF.